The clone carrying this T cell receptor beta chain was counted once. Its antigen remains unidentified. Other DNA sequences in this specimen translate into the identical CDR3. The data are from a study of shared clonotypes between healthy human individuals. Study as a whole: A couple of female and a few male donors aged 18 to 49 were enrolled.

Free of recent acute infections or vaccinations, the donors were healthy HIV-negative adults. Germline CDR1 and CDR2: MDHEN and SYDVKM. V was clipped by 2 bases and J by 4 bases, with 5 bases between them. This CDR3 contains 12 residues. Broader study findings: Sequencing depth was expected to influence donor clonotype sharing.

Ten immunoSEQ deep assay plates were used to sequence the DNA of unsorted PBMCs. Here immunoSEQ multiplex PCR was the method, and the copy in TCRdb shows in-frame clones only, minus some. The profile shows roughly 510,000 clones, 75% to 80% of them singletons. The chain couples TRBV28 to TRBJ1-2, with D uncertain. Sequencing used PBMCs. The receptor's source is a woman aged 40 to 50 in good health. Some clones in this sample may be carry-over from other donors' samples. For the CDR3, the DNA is TGTGCCAGCAGTTTAAGAGGCTATGGCTACACCTTC. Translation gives CASSLRGYGYTF.